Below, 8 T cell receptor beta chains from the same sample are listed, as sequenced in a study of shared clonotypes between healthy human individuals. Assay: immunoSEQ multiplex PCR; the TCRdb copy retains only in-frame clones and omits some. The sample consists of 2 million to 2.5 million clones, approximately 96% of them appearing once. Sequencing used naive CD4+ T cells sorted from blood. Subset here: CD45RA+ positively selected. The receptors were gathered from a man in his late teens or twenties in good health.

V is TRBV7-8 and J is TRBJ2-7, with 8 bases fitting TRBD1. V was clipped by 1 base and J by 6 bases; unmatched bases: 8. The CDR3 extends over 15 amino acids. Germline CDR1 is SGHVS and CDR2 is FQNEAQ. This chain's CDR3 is CASSLVQGAWGEQYF. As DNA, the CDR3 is TGTGCCAGCAGCTTAGTGCAGGGGGCATGGGGCGAGCAGTACTTC.

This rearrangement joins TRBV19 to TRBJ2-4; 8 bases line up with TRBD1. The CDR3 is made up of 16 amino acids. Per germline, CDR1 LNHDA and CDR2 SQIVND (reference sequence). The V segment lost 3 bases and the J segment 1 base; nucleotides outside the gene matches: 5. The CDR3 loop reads CASSMRRGLAKNIQYF. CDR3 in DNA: TGTGCCAGTAGTATGCGCAGGGGGCTGGCCAAAAACATTCAGTACTTC.

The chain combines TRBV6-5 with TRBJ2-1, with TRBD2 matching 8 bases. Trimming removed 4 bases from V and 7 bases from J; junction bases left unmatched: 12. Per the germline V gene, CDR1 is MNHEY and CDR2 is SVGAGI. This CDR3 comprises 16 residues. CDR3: CASSLVVPGGRNEQFF. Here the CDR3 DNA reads TGTGCCAGCAGTTTAGTTGTGCCGGGGGGGCGTAATGAGCAGTTCTTC.

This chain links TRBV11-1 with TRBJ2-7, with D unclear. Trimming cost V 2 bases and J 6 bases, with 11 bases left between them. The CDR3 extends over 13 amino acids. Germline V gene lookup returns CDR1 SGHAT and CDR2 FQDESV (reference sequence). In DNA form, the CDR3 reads TGTGCCAGCAGCTTAAGAATTTCTCGCGAGCAGTACTTC. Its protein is CASSLRISREQYF.

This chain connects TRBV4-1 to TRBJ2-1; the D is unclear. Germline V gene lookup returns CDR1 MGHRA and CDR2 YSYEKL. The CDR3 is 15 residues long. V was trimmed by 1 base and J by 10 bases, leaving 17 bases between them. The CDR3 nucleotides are TGCGCCAGCAGCCAAGCGACCGTACTCGCAGACGAGCAGTTCTTC. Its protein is CASSQATVLADEQFF.

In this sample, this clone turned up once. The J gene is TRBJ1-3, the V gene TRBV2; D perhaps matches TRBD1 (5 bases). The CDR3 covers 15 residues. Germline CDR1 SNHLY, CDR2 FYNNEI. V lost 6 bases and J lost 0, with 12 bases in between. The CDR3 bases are TGTGCCAGCAGCCGGGACGGAGACTCTGGAAACACCATATATTTT. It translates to CASSRDGDSGNTIYF.

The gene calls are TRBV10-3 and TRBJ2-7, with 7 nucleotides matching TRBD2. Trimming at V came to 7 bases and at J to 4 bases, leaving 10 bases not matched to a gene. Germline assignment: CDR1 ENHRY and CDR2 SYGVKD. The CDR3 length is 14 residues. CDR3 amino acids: CAIKVLANSYEQYF. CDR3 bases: TGTGCCATCAAGGTACTAGCGAATTCTTACGAGCAGTACTTC.

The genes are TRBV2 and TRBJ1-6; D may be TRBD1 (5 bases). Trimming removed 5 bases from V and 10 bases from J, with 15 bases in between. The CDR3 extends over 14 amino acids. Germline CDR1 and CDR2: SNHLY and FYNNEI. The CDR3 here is CASSLQEVGSPLHF. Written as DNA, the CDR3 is TGTGCCAGCAGTTTACAGGAGGTCGGATCACCCCTCCACTTT.